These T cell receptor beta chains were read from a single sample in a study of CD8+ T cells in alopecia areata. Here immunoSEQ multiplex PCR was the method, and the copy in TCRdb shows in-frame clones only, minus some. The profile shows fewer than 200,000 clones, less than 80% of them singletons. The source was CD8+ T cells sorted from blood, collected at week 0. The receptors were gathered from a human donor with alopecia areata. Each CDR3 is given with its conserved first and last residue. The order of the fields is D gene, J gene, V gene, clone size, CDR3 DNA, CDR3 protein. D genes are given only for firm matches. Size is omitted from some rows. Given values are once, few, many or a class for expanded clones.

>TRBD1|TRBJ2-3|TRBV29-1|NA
TGCAGCGTTGAAGGGGGACCTTGGGACAGGGGAACTCTAGATACGCAGTATTTT
CSVEGGPWDRGTLDTQYF
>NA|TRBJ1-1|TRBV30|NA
TGTGCCTGGATGGACGCGTATTCTGAAGCTTTCTTT
CAWMDAYSEAFF
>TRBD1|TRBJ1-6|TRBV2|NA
TGTGCCAGCAGTGATTCGACAGGGAATTCACCCCTCCACTTT
CASSDSTGNSPLHF
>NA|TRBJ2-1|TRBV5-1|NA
TGCGCCAGCAGCTTGTACGATGAGCAGTTCTTC
CASSLYDEQFF
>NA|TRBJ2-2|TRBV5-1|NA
TGCGCCAGCAGCGCTCGGGACTTTCCATACGAGGAGCTGTTTTTT
CASSARDFPYEELFF
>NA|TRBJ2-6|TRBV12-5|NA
TGTGCTAGTGGTTTGGCCCCCACGTCTGGGGCCAACGTCCTGACTTTC
CASGLAPTSGANVLTF
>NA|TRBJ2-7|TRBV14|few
TGTGCCAGCAGCCAAATAAGGCATGTCGAGCAGTACTTC
CASSQIRHVEQYF
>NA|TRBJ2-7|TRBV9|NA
TGTGCCAGCAGCGGCCGGGACGGAGGCTCCTACGAGCAGTACTTC
CASSGRDGGSYEQYF
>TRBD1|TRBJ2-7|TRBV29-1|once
TGCAGCGTTGAAGGCCAGGGGGCCTACGAGCAGTACTTC
CSVEGQGAYEQYF
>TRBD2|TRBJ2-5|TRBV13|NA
TGTGCCAGCAGCTCGGGACTATCTGGCCAAGAGACCCAGTACTTC
CASSSGLSGQETQYF
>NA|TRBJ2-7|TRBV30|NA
TGTGCCTGGAGTGCGGACCACGAGCAGTACTTC
CAWSADHEQYF
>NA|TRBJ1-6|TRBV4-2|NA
TGTGCCAGCAGCCAAGCGGAAGAGGGAGGCTCACCCCTCCACTTT
CASSQAEEGGSPLHF
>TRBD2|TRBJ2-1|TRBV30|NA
TGTGCCTGGAGACTAGCGGGGGGGAGCTCCTACAATGAGCAGTTCTTC
CAWRLAGGSSYNEQFF
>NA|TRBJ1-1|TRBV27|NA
TGTGCCAGCAGTCGGACCCCAAGTGGGGACACTGAAGCTTTCTTT
CASSRTPSGDTEAFF
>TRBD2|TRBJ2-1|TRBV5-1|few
TGCGCCAGCAGCCCCGAAGAAAGACTAGCGTACAATGAGCAGTTCTTC
CASSPEERLAYNEQFF
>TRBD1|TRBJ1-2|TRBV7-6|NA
TGTGCCAGCAGCTCTAGCACAGGGGGCGCGAATGGCTACACCTTC
CASSSSTGGANGYTF
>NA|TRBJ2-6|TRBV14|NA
TGTGCCAGCAGCCAAGTGAGCTCTGGGGCCAACGTCCTGACTTTC
CASSQVSSGANVLTF
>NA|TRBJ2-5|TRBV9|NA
TGTGCCAGCAGCGAGACACCGGGCCACCAAGAGACCCAGTACTTC
CASSETPGHQETQYF
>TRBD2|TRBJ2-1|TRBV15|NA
TGTGCCACCAGCAGAGATAGAGCGGGGGGATACAATGAGCAGTTCTTC
CATSRDRAGGYNEQFF
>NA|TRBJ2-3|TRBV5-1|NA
TGCGCCAGCAGCTTGGAAGGGGGGCACACAGATACGCAGTATTTT
CASSLEGGHTDTQYF
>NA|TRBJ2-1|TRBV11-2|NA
TGTGCCAGCAGCCCCCCCGGGACGCGGGGTTTCTTC
CASSPPGTRGFF
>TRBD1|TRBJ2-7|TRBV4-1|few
TGCGCCAGCAGCCTGGACAGGAGCTACGAGCAGTACTTC
CASSLDRSYEQYF
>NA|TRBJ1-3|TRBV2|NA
TGTGCCAGCAGTGACCCCCAGGGAAGGGGAAACACCATATATTTT
CASSDPQGRGNTIYF
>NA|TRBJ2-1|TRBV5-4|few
TGTGCCAGCAGCTTTGGGAAGGGGGAGCAGTTCTTC
CASSFGKGEQFF
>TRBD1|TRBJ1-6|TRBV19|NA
TGTGCCAGTAGTCCTGGGACAGGGGCCAATTCACCCCTCCACTTT
CASSPGTGANSPLHF
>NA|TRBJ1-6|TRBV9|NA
TGTGCCAGCAAGGGGGAGACGAACTATTCACCCCTCCACTTT
CASKGETNYSPLHF
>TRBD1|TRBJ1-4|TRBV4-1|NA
TGCGCCAGCAGCCCGGGACAGGGAGACGAAAAACTGTTTTTT
CASSPGQGDEKLFF
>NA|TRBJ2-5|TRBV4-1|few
TGCGCCAGCAGCCAATCGGGAGGGGGCGGCCAGTACTTC
CASSQSGGGGQYF
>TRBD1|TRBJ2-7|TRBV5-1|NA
TGCGCCAGCAGCCCGGGACAGGGGCTTGGGCAGTACTTC
CASSPGQGLGQYF
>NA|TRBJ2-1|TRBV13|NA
TGTGCCAGCGGCCACGGAAACAATGAGCAGTTCTTC
CASGHGNNEQFF
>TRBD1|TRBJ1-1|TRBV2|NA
TGTGCCAGCAGTGGACAGGGGGCAAGGACTGAAGCTTTCTTT
CASSGQGARTEAFF
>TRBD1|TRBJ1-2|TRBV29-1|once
TGCAGCGATGGGGTGGCAGGGGGAAACTATGGCTACACCTTC
CSDGVAGGNYGYTF
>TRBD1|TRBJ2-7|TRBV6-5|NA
TGTGCCAGCAGTTACTCAATGGGACAGGGGTTGTTGTACTTC
CASSYSMGQGLLYF
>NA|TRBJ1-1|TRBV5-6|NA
TGTGCCAGCAGCTTGATGAACACTGAAGCTTTCTTT
CASSLMNTEAFF
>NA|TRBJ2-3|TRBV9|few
TGTGCCAGCAGCGTAGAGGGGACGGGGGATACGCAGTATTTT
CASSVEGTGDTQYF
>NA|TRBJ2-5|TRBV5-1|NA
TGCGCCAGCAGGGACAATAAAGAGACCCAGTACTTC
CASRDNKETQYF
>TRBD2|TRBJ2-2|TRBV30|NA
TGTGCCGGGGTAGCGGGGGGGGAGCTGTTTTTT
CAGVAGGELFF
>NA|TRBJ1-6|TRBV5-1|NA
TGCGCCAGCAGCTTGGGTAATTCACCCCTCCACTTT
CASSLGNSPLHF
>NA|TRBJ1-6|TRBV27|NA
TGTGCCAGCAGTTTCCGGACAGATTTTAATTCACCCCTCCACTTT
CASSFRTDFNSPLHF
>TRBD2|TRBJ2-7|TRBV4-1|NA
TGCGCCAGCAGCCATGGCGGGAGCTCCTACGAGCAGTACTTC
CASSHGGSSYEQYF
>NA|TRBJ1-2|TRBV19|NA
TGTGCCAGTAGTATGGGGGGGACCTATGGCTACACCTTC
CASSMGGTYGYTF
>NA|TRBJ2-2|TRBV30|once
TGTGCCTGGAGTCTAGCCGGGGAGCTGTTTTTT
CAWSLAGELFF
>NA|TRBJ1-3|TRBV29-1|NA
TGCAGCGTTGAAGAGCAGGGAGATTACGGAAACACCATATATTTT
CSVEEQGDYGNTIYF
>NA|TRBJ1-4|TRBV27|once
TGTGCCAGCAGTAGCCTAACTACCCTAACAGGGATCGAGGAAAAACTGTTTTTT
CASSSLTTLTGIEEKLFF
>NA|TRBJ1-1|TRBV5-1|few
TGCGCCAGCAGCAGTAGAAATCGTGAAGCTTTCTTT
CASSSRNREAFF
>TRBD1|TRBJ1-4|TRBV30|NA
TGTGCCTGGACTCAGGACAGGGCCAGCGAAAAACTGTTTTTT
CAWTQDRASEKLFF
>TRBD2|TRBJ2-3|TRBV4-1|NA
TGCGCCAGCAGCCCCCTAGCGGGGGACCTTATTACGCAGTATTTT
CASSPLAGDLITQYF
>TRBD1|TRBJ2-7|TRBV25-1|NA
TGTGCCAGCAGCGTGGCGCAGGGGGCGGCCTACGAGCAGTACTTC
CASSVAQGAAYEQYF
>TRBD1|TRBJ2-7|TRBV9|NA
TGTGCCAGCAGCCCACAGGGGCCCACCTACGAGCAGTACTTC
CASSPQGPTYEQYF